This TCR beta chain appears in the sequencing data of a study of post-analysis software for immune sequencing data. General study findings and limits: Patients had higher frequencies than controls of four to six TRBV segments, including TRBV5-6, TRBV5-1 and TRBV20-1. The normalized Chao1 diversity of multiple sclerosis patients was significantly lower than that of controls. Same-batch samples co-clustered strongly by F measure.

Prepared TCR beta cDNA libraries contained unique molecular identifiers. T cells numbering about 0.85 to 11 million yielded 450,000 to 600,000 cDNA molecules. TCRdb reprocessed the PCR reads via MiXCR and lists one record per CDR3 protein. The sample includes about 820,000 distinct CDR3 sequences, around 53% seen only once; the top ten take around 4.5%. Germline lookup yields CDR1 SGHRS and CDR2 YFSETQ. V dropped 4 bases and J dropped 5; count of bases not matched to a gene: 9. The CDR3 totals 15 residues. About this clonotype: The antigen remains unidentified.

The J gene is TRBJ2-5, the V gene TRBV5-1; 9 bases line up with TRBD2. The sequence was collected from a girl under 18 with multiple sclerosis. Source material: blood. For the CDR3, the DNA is TGCGCCAGCAGCCCGAGATGGACTAGCGTGGAGACCCAGTACTTC. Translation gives CASSPRWTSVETQYF.